One sample yielded the 31 T cell receptor beta chains listed below, sequenced in a study of graft-versus-host responses after intestinal transplantation. These receptors lack a known antigen. Produced via immunoSEQ multiplex PCR; TCRdb's table is partial and in-frame only. The sample lists 85,000 to 100,000 clones; 80% to 95% were seen once. The source material was unstimulated CD4+ T cells sorted from spleen or lymph node cells, sampled before transplant. The receptors were gathered from a human donor who was the organ donor for an intestinal transplant.

This chain connects TRBV11-3 to TRBJ2-7, with 7 bases aligning to TRBD1. Germline V lookup: CDR1 SGHNT, CDR2 YENEEA. The CDR3 length is 15 residues. V was clipped by 5 bases and J by 5 bases; unmatched bases: 12. CDR3 sequence: CASSPTRTGLDEQYF. DNA of the CDR3: TGTGCCAGCAGCCCCACACGGACAGGATTGGACGAGCAGTACTTC.

This clone was recorded only once. V is TRBV9 and J is TRBJ2-3; D not resolved. CDR3 length: 14 residues. The V end was cut by 1 base, the J end by 2 bases, with 8 bases between. Germline assignment: CDR1 SGDLS and CDR2 YYNGEE. The CDR3 spells CASSVLRYTDTQYF. The DNA for the CDR3 is TGTGCCAGCAGCGTATTACGGTACACAGATACGCAGTATTTT.

This clone was observed once. J is TRBJ2-5 and V is TRBV21-1; the table calls TRBD1, which could not be checked here. TRBV21-1 is marked as a pseudogene. The CDR3 runs to 16 residues. The DNA for the CDR3 is TGTGCCAGCAGCAAAGTCCTGGCCCCTCAGGGAGAGACCCAGTACTTC. This sequence encodes CASSKVLAPQGETQYF.

The rearrangement joins TRBV30 to TRBJ2-1; perhaps TRBD2 as D (6 bases). This CDR3 is 12 amino acids long. Trimming removed 0 bases from V and 9 bases from J, with 9 bases in between. Per germline, CDR1 GTSNPN and CDR2 SVGIG (reference sequence). The CDR3 reads CAWSVLGGEQFF. CDR3 DNA sequence: TGTGCCTGGAGTGTACTGGGAGGTGAGCAGTTCTTC.

This rearrangement joins TRBV5-1 to TRBJ1-1, with no clear D. The CDR3 spans 16 residues. V lost 0 bases and J lost 6, with 18 bases in between. Germline CDR1 and CDR2: SGHRS and YFSETQ. CDR3 sequence reads: CASSLDADTPPPEAFF. In DNA form, the CDR3 reads TGCGCCAGCAGCTTGGACGCCGACACTCCTCCGCCTGAAGCTTTCTTT.

The rearrangement joins TRBV5-1 to TRBJ2-5; 9 bases align to TRBD2. Losses at the gene ends were 0 bases for V and 2 bases for J; bases not matched to a gene: 5. Germline assignment: CDR1 SGHRS and CDR2 YFSETQ. The CDR3 sequence is 16 residues long. The CDR3 protein is CASSLVVAGGQETQYF. For the CDR3, the DNA is TGCGCCAGCAGCTTGGTAGTTGCGGGGGGGCAAGAGACCCAGTACTTC.

This rearrangement joins TRBV5-1 to TRBJ2-1; 11 nucleotides match TRBD2. The CDR3 extends over 17 amino acids. Germline CDR1 is SGHRS and CDR2 is YFSETQ. V gave up 3 bases and J gave up 3 bases; unmatched junction bases: 8. The CDR3 protein is CASSSFSGGAIYNEQFF. DNA for the CDR3: TGCGCCAGCAGCTCTTTTAGCGGGGGGGCAATCTACAATGAGCAGTTCTTC.

V and J are TRBV19 and TRBJ2-3, with 7 bases fitting TRBD1. The CDR3 runs 13 residues. Germline values: CDR1 LNHDA, CDR2 SQIVND (reference sequence). V dropped 7 bases and J dropped 1; count of bases not matched to a gene: 2. This CDR3 reads CASTDRGTDTQYF. In DNA form, the CDR3 reads TGTGCCAGTACTGACAGGGGCACAGATACGCAGTATTTT.

V gene TRBV10-1 combines with J gene TRBJ2-5; D is possibly TRBD2 (5 bases). V was shortened by 3 bases and J by 1 base, with 15 bases between the two germline ends. Germline lookup yields CDR1 WNHNN and CDR2 SYGVQD (reference sequence). The CDR3 is 16 residues long. CDR3 sequence (DNA): TGCGCCAGCAGTGAACGTCCGGGGATTCGCCAAGAGACCCAGTACTTC. Protein: CASSERPGIRQETQYF.

J is TRBJ2-5 and V is TRBV7-3; 12 nucleotides agree with TRBD2. The germline V gene has CDR1 SGHTA and CDR2 FQGTGA. The CDR3 contains 15 residues. Unmatched junction bases numbered 11, after V lost 5 bases and J lost 10 bases. The CDR3 region is CASSLAGGPSSNQYF. DNA of the CDR3: TGTGCCAGCAGCCTAGCGGGGGGGCCTTCTTCCAACCAGTACTTC.

V usage is TRBV11-3 and J usage is TRBJ2-2, with D possibly matching TRBD2 (6 bases). CDR1 SGHNT and CDR2 YENEEA come from the germline V gene. The CDR3 has 18 residues. V gave up 3 bases and J gave up 0 bases, with 17 bases separating them. Here the CDR3 reads CASSFNAGTSANTGELFF. CDR3 DNA sequence: TGTGCCAGCAGCTTTAACGCTGGGACTTCAGCGAACACCGGGGAGCTGTTTTTT.

About this clone: Its ends do not fully match the called genes, so a read error is possible. V and J are TRBV5-6 and TRBJ1-5; 12 bases fit TRBD1. Germline V gene sequence: CDR1 SGHDT, CDR2 YYEEEE. This CDR3 spans 15 amino acids. The CDR3 sequence is CASSLGTGGNEPQHF. CDR3 nucleotides: TGTGCCAGCAGCCTAGGGACAGGGGGCAATGAGCCCCAGCATTTT.

This clone was observed a few times. The chain carries TRBV10-3 and TRBJ2-7, with TRBD1 matching over 7 bases. CDR3 size: 13 residues. V dropped 2 bases and J dropped 5; count of bases not matched to a gene: 3. Per the germline V gene, CDR1 is ENHRY and CDR2 is SYGVKD. The CDR3 DNA reads TGTGCCATCAGTGAGATACAGGGGAACGAGCAGTACTTC. It translates to CAISEIQGNEQYF.

The chain uses TRBV6-1 and TRBJ1-2; 9 bases align to TRBD1. This CDR3 contains 16 residues. Germline V gives CDR1 MNHNS, CDR2 SASEGT. V trimming: 3 bases; J trimming: 4 bases; junction bases outside the gene matches: 9. The CDR3 spells CASSDYAGQGSYGYTF. Written as DNA, the CDR3 is TGTGCCAGCAGTGACTACGCCGGACAGGGGTCCTATGGCTACACCTTC.

V is TRBV5-1 and J is TRBJ2-3; TRBD2 agrees at 8 bases. Trimming at V came to 6 bases and at J to 0 bases, leaving 3 bases not matched to a gene. The CDR3 sequence is 14 residues long. Germline V gene sequence: CDR1 SGHRS, CDR2 YFSETQ. The CDR3 loop is CASITSGSTDTQYF. In DNA, the CDR3 is TGCGCCAGCATAACTAGCGGTAGCACAGATACGCAGTATTTT.

The chain combines TRBV7-3 with TRBJ2-7, with D possibly TRBD2 on 5 matching bases. This CDR3 is built from 15 residues. The V and J ends lost 0 bases and 2 bases respectively, with 11 bases between them. Germline CDR1 SGHTA, CDR2 FQGTGA. The CDR3 DNA reads TGTGCCAGCAGCTTAACCCCGGGATCCACCTACGAGCAGTACTTC. It encodes CASSLTPGSTYEQYF.

The chain carries TRBV23-1 and TRBJ2-7, with TRBD2 matching over 8 bases. TRBV23-1 has ORF status, its function being uncertain. J was trimmed by 6 bases and V by 4 bases; bases with no gene match: 5. The CDR3 is 13 residues long. The CDR3 DNA follows: TGCGCCAGCAGTCCAGCGGGGGAGGCCGAGCAGTACTTC. Protein product: CASSPAGEAEQYF.

V and J are TRBV11-3 and TRBJ2-3; D not resolved. Germline CDR1 reads SGHNT; CDR2 reads YENEEA. CDR3 size: 13 residues. Trimming pared 5 bases from V and 1 base from J, leaving 7 bases between. This chain's CDR3 is CASSTRGTDTQYF. In DNA form, the CDR3 reads TGTGCCAGCAGCACCCGGGGCACAGATACGCAGTATTTT.

The V call is TRBV9, the J call TRBJ2-2; the match to TRBD2 covers 9 bases. CDR3 length: 17 residues. The junction had 4 bases not matched to a gene; V was cut back by 0 bases and J by 1 base. The germline V gene has CDR1 SGDLS and CDR2 YYNGEE. For the CDR3, the DNA is TGTGCCAGCAGCGTAGCTAGTAGCGGGAGGAACACCGGGGAGCTGTTTTTT. Encoded protein: CASSVASSGRNTGELFF.

This chain joins TRBV5-1 and TRBJ1-6; 7 bases map to TRBD1. V lost 0 bases to trimming and J lost 7 bases; unmatched junction nucleotides: 7. CDR1 is SGHRS and CDR2 is YFSETQ in the germline V gene. The CDR3 is made up of 16 amino acids. CDR3 DNA: TGCGCCAGCAGCTTGGTTACAGGGGTATACAATTCACCCCTCCACTTT. Protein sequence: CASSLVTGVYNSPLHF.

The chain links TRBV30 to TRBJ1-1; D is unclear. Trimming pared 6 bases from V and 0 bases from J, leaving 11 bases between. The CDR3 contains 13 residues. CDR1 is GTSNPN, CDR2 SVGIG, per germline (reference sequence). CDR3 in amino acids: CACSSGLNTEAFF. CDR3 coding DNA: TGTGCCTGCTCTTCGGGGTTGAACACTGAAGCTTTCTTT.

This clone is a singleton in its sample. The V call is TRBV5-1, the J call TRBJ2-7; 8 bases are a match to TRBD1. The V gene's germline CDR1 is SGHRS and CDR2 YFSETQ. The V and J ends lost 5 bases and 2 bases, in that order; junction bases with no gene match: 6. This CDR3 contains 14 residues. The CDR3 DNA follows: TGCGCCAGCAGACATGACAGGGGCGCCTACGAGCAGTACTTC. Protein sequence: CASRHDRGAYEQYF. Using reference TRBV5-1 and TRBJ2-7 for the parts outside the CDR3, the full variable domain is KAGVTQTPRYLIKTRGQQVTLSCSPISGHRSVSWYQQTPGQGLQFLFEYFSETQRNKGNFPGRFSGRQFSNSRSEMNVSTLELGDSALYLCASRHDRGAYEQYFGPGTRLTVT.

This clone was counted a single time. V and J are TRBV6-5 and TRBJ2-7; D unclear. Germline V lookup: CDR1 MNHEY, CDR2 SVGAGI. The CDR3 has 14 amino acids. Trimming stripped 2 bases from V and 6 bases from J, with 14 bases between. CDR3 in DNA: TGTGCCAGCAGTTACACCTATTCTTCTACCGAGCAGTACTTC. Encoded protein: CASSYTYSSTEQYF.

The chain joins TRBV13 to TRBJ2-3; no definite D call. CDR3 length: 15 amino acids. V lost 0 bases and J 6 bases, leaving 13 bases between the germline ends. Germline V CDR1 and CDR2: PRHDT, FYEKMQ (reference sequence). CDR3 DNA: TGTGCCAGCAGCTTAGGCCGCGTCCGCCGCGATACGCAGTATTTT. This gives the protein CASSLGRVRRDTQYF.

The chain couples TRBV28 to TRBJ2-7, with D tentatively TRBD2 (6 bases). This CDR3 comprises 15 residues. Germline V gene lookup returns CDR1 MDHEN and CDR2 SYDVKM. V was shortened by 7 bases and J by 7 bases, with 23 bases between the two germline ends. CDR3 protein: CASTQRRGGLREQYF. The CDR3 nucleotides read TGTGCCAGCACCCAACGGAGGGGAGGCCTACGGGAGCAGTACTTC.

The chain joins TRBV6-1 to TRBJ1-4; D may be TRBD1 (6 bases). The V gene lost 2 bases and the J gene lost 6 bases, with 25 bases spanning the gap. This CDR3 has 19 amino acids. In germline, CDR1 is MNHNS, CDR2 SASEGT. CDR3 amino acids: CASSERTEGTRVKDEKLFF. The CDR3 coding sequence is TGTGCCAGCAGTGAAAGGACCGAGGGGACAAGAGTAAAGGATGAAAAACTGTTTTTT.

The chain uses TRBV18 and TRBJ1-1, with 9 bases aligning to TRBD1. This CDR3 comprises 14 residues. Per the germline V gene, CDR1 is KGHSH and CDR2 is LQKENI. With 3 bases clipped from V and 6 bases from J, the junction kept 5 bases outside the gene matches. CDR3 DNA: TGTGCCAGCTCACCGGGGACAGGGAGGCCTGAAGCTTTCTTT. Protein: CASSPGTGRPEAFF.

This rearrangement joins TRBV28 to TRBJ1-1; D is undetermined. CDR1 and CDR2 from the germline V gene are MDHEN and SYDVKM. The CDR3 contains 15 residues. Trimming removed 5 bases from V and 5 bases from J, with 18 bases in between. The DNA for the CDR3 is TGTGCCAGCAGTGTCCTAGCGGTGGGTGGGACTGAAGCTTTCTTT. Translating it yields CASSVLAVGGTEAFF.

The V call is TRBV29-1, the J call TRBJ2-7; a possible D gene is TRBD2 (6 bases). This CDR3 has 13 residues. Trimming took 6 bases from V and 8 from J, leaving 20 bases between them. Per the germline V gene, CDR1 is SQVTM and CDR2 is ANQGSEA. CDR3 bases: TGCAGCGTGACCTGGACGGGGACTTACAAGCAGTACTTC. Its protein is CSVTWTGTYKQYF.

V gene TRBV7-2 combines with J gene TRBJ2-3; 12 positions match TRBD2. CDR1 and CDR2 from the germline V gene are SGHTA and FQGNSA. The CDR3 totals 13 residues. The J segment lost 9 bases and the V segment lost 5 bases, leaving 3 bases of the junction unmatched. The CDR3 here is CASSPTSGGTQYF. Here the CDR3 DNA reads TGTGCCAGCAGCCCTACTAGCGGGGGGACGCAGTATTTT.

The chain employs TRBV13 and TRBJ1-6; 10 bases align to TRBD1. This CDR3 region has 16 residues. Germline CDR1 and CDR2: PRHDT and FYEKMQ (reference sequence). V was pared by 5 bases and J by 10 bases, with 11 bases of the junction left unmatched. The CDR3 loop reads CASSRLGQGPKSPLHF. CDR3 bases: TGTGCCAGCAGCCGACTGGGACAGGGGCCCAAGTCACCCCTCCACTTT.